This TCR beta chain was sequenced during a study of blood T cells in healthy people across ages. Study-level background: Template switching captured about one barcoded beta molecule per two T cells.

V lost 6 bases to trimming and J lost 10 bases, with 27 bases between them. This CDR3 has 16 residues. The use of a sample-barcoded 5' primer and a J-beta primer mix characterized a second PCR of roughly 6 to 11 cycles. A template-switch adaptor containing 12 random nucleotides labeled each cDNA molecule. TCRdb reprocessed the 5' RACE reads with MiXCR, giving one entry per CDR3 protein. Here the sample spans 1.4 million or so distinct CDR3 sequences, approximately 43% being singletons. Study outcomes and limitations: Estimated diversity that came from one million T cells was considered an underestimate. Older individuals had lower TCR beta diversity per million T cells (the decline was roughly linear).

With regard to this clonotype: Its antigen is not known.

The genes are TRBV12-3 or TRBV12-4 and TRBJ1-1; D might be TRBD1 (6 bases). Sequenced sample: blood. This clonotype originated in a woman between 18 and 30 years old in good health. CDR3 region: CASSPQFNGLQGGAFF. The DNA of the CDR3 is TGTGCCAGCAGCCCCCAGTTTAATGGACTCCAAGGGGGAGCTTTCTTT.